A single sample is the source of the 7 T cell receptor beta chains below, sequenced in a study of graft-versus-host responses after intestinal transplantation. Their specific antigens are unknown. Sequencing was performed with immunoSEQ multiplex PCR; in TCRdb, only in-frame clones are kept and a portion is missing. The data show more than 90,000 clones, around 92% seen once. The sequencing used unstimulated CD8+ T cells sorted from spleen or lymph node cells, collected before transplant. Source of these receptors: a human donor who was the organ donor for an intestinal transplant.

This clone is a singleton in its sample. The chain links TRBV4-1 to TRBJ1-5; possible D gene TRBD1, 6 bases. CDR3 length: 15 amino acids. CDR1 and CDR2 from the germline V gene are MGHRA and YSYEKL. V gave up 3 bases and J gave up 5 bases, with 14 bases separating them. The CDR3 coding sequence is TGCGCCAGCAGCCACGGACCGAGGGGGGATCAGCCCCAGCATTTT. Its translation: CASSHGPRGDQPQHF.

The chain employs TRBV7-9 and TRBJ2-7; 12 nucleotides line up with TRBD2. Germline CDR1 SEHNR, CDR2 FQNEAQ (reference sequence). The CDR3 extends over 16 amino acids. Germline trimming cut 5 bases from V and 4 bases from J; bases unmatched to any gene: 9. CDR3 nucleotides: TGTGCCAGCAGCCATCCTAGCGGGAGGGCCCCTTACGAGCAGTACTTC. It codes for CASSHPSGRAPYEQYF.

This clone was seen only once. This rearrangement joins TRBV11-2 to TRBJ2-7; D is ambiguous. This CDR3 contains 13 residues. CDR1 SGHAT and CDR2 FQNNGV come from the germline V gene. V lost 2 bases to trimming and J lost 2 bases, with 7 bases between them. Written as DNA, the CDR3 is TGTGCCAGCAGCTTACGCAGAACCTACGAGCAGTACTTC. Amino acids: CASSLRRTYEQYF.

This clone was seen only once. The chain joins TRBV5-6 to TRBJ1-6; possible D gene TRBD1, 6 bases. Deletions cut 2 bases from V and 5 bases from J, with 14 bases between. Per germline, CDR1 SGHDT and CDR2 YYEEEE. The CDR3 runs to 16 residues. The CDR3 DNA follows: TGTGCCAGCAGCTTTCTGATAGGGGGTAATAATTCACCCCTCCACTTT. Translating gives CASSFLIGGNNSPLHF.

CDR3 in DNA: TGTGCCAGCAGCCGCCCATTCGGTGGCTACACCTTC. This sequence encodes CASSRPFGGYTF. The chain employs TRBV6-5 and TRBJ1-2, with no clear D. Germline V lookup: CDR1 MNHEY, CDR2 SVGAGI. This CDR3 region has 12 residues. V was clipped by 6 bases and J by 7 bases, with 12 bases between them.

The chain carries TRBV7-2 and TRBJ2-7; 13 nucleotides line up with TRBD2. The germline gives CDR1 SGHTA, CDR2 FQGNSA. The CDR3 loop spans 15 amino acids. The V segment lost 4 bases and the J segment 5 bases; nucleotides outside the gene matches: 5. CDR3 nucleotide sequence: TGTGCCAGCAGCTCGGGACTAGCGGGATCCCACGAGCAGTACTTC. As protein: CASSSGLAGSHEQYF.

The gene calls are TRBV11-2 and TRBJ2-7, with 7 bases that match TRBD1. Germline CDR1 and CDR2: SGHAT and FQNNGV. After removal of 0 bases from V and 0 bases from J, the junction contained 2 bases not matched to a gene. This CDR3 comprises 15 residues. The CDR3 here is CASSLEAGGSYEQYF. CDR3 sequence (DNA): TGTGCCAGCAGCTTAGAAGCAGGGGGCTCCTACGAGCAGTACTTC. The entire variable domain, with the rest obtained from reference TRBV11-2 and TRBJ2-7, is as follows: EAGVAQSPRYKIIEKRQSVAFWCNPISGHATLYWYQQILGQGPKLLIQFQNNGVVDDSQLPKDRFSAERLKGVDSTLKIQPAKLEDSAVYLCASSLEAGGSYEQYFGPGTRLTVT.